Detailed here is one T cell receptor beta chain. Antigen: not known. CDR1 and CDR2 (germline): SGHRS, YFSETQ. CDR3 size: 15 residues. Trimming took 7 bases from V and 4 from J, leaving 19 bases between them. These data come from a study of T cell responses to AZD1222 COVID-19 vaccine. Assay used: immunoSEQ multiplex PCR; TCRdb lists only in-frame clones, some missing. The table lists about 130,000 clones, 85% to 90% of them singletons, with approximately 20% in the top ten. Study-wide results and limits: Compared with day 0, the breadth and depth of the Spike-specific TCR repertoire rose significantly after two doses of AZD1222. The donor group comprised mostly white British people and more females; the analysis possibly underestimated clonal diversity.

This chain connects TRBV5-1 to TRBJ2-3, with a possible D match to TRBD1 (6 bases). This clonotype was sampled from an adult in good health. This material consisted of peripheral blood, taken on day 0 of AZD1222 vaccination. CDR3 amino acids: CASFVQGLKADTQYF. The CDR3 nucleotides read TGCGCCAGCTTCGTCCAGGGGTTGAAGGCAGATACGCAGTATTTT.